This entry concerns a single T cell receptor (beta chain). Its target is unknown. The source of the sample is a study of T cell responses to AZD1222 COVID-19 vaccine. Only in-frame clones appear in the TCRdb table, and some are missing; sequencing was by immunoSEQ multiplex PCR. This sample has more than 150,000 clones, with around 94% found just once. Second doses were pooled across both intervals (about 4 or about 12 weeks). Study-level results: Reportedly, close to half of spike-specific TCRs are directed against unmutated variant regions. Clonal diversity may have been underestimated in mostly white British donors. Spike-specific TCR breadth and depth both grew after two AZD1222 doses.

The source of this sequence is an adult who received the AZD1222 COVID-19 vaccine. The source material was peripheral blood, sampled 28 days after the second AZD1222 dose.

In DNA form, the CDR3 reads TGTGCCTGGAGTGTAACTAGCTCCTACAATGAGCAGTTCTTC. Translating gives CAWSVTSSYNEQFF. The rearrangement uses TRBV30 and TRBJ2-1; possible D gene TRBD2, 5 bases. Germline CDR1 reads GTSNPN; CDR2 reads SVGIG (reference sequence). The V end lost 0 bases, the J end lost 0 bases, and 6 bases lay between the germline ends. The CDR3 runs to 14 residues.